The TCR beta chain described here comes from a study of T-cell reconstitution after alpha-beta-depleted transplantation in children. This clonotype was seen many times. Its target is unknown. V lost 0 bases and J 0 bases, leaving 15 bases between the germline ends. CDR3 size: 18 residues. Germline V gene data show CDR1 as SGHAT and CDR2 as FQNNGV. Overall study findings and caveats: Reported findings indicate that, about two months after transplant, alpha-beta T cells came from several hundred expanded clones, which were derived from non-depleted graft cells.

Unique molecular identifiers were built into the TCRbeta library. TCRdb ran MiXCR on the PCR reads and lists one entry per CDR3 protein. The sample has roughly 400,000 distinct CDR3 sequences; about 40% are singletons. Sample: PBMCs, taken before TCRalphabeta/CD19-depleted stem cell transplant. The chain uses TRBV11-2 and TRBJ2-1; a weak D match, TRBD2 (6 bases). The TCR comes from a girl aged 2 to 10 with aplastic anemia, due to receive a stem cell transplant. The CDR3, as DNA: TGTGCCAGCAGCTTAGAGCGGGGACTCGCGAGCTCCTACAATGAGCAGTTCTTC. Translated, it gives CASSLERGLASSYNEQFF.